What follows describes a single TCR beta chain. TCRdb ran MiXCR on the 5' RACE reads and lists one entry per CDR3 protein. The data hold about 290,000 distinct CDR3 sequences, with more than 15% observed a single time. This sample was taken from a study of T-cell memory formation after mild COVID-19. V was shortened by 5 bases and J by 3 bases, with 8 bases between the two germline ends. Germline values: CDR1 DFQATT, CDR2 SNEGSKA (reference sequence). The CDR3 is 11 amino acids. The sample taken for sequencing was PBMCs or a T cell subset sorted from them (not recorded which). The clonotype originates from a man aged 18 to 29 who had mild COVID-19 (a few samples of this study predate the infection). Cell type and time point are not known. This chain uses TRBV20-1 with TRBJ2-7; D call uncertain. In nucleotides, the CDR3 is TGCAGTGCTGCGGCGGACTACGAGCAGTACTTC. This encodes CSAAADYEQYF.